Following are 16 T cell receptor beta chains from one sample sequenced in a study of beta chain features in type 1 diabetes. The investigators reverse transcribed all of the isolated RNA, so they sequenced expressed TCRB transcripts. Sequencing used immunoSEQ multiplex PCR; TCRdb keeps in-frame clones, though not all of them. The sample lists roughly 380,000 clones, around 19% occurring once. Specimen: naive CD4+ T cells from blood. These receptors all come from a woman between 18 and 29 years old in good health.

The table lists this clone with a few counts. The chain has TRBV15 and TRBJ2-7; 8 nucleotides align to TRBD1. V gave up 1 base and J gave up 2 bases; unmatched junction bases: 7. This CDR3 has 16 amino acids. Looked up from germline, CDR1 is LNHNV and CDR2 is YYDKDF (reference sequence). The CDR3 region is CATSRGPGQEAYEQYF. DNA of the CDR3: TGTGCCACCAGCAGAGGTCCGGGACAGGAAGCCTACGAGCAGTACTTC.

The gene calls are TRBV30 and TRBJ2-1, with TRBD1 matching over 7 bases. The CDR3 is 15 amino acids. Trimming at V came to 1 base and at J to 0 bases, leaving 3 bases not matched to a gene. The germline gives CDR1 GTSNPN, CDR2 SVGIG (reference sequence). This CDR3 reads CAWSATGSSYNEQFF. Written as DNA, the CDR3 is TGTGCCTGGAGTGCGACAGGGAGCTCCTACAATGAGCAGTTCTTC.

V is TRBV18 and J is TRBJ2-1, with TRBD1 matching over 9 bases. CDR3 length equals 15 residues. With V trimmed by 0 bases and J by 3 bases, 0 bases remained unmatched. CDR1 and CDR2 (germline): KGHSH, LQKENI. The CDR3 sequence is CASSPPTGGYNEQFF. DNA for the CDR3: TGTGCCAGCTCACCACCGACAGGGGGCTACAATGAGCAGTTCTTC. Based on the CDR3 plus reference TRBV18 and TRBJ2-1, the full variable domain is NAGVMQNPRHLVRRRGQEARLRCSPMKGHSHVYWYRQLPEEGLKFMVYLQKENIIDESGMPKERFSAEFPKEGPSILRIQQVVRGDSAAYFCASSPPTGGYNEQFFGPGTRLTVL.

This chain links TRBV4-2 with TRBJ2-5, with unresolved D. The CDR3 has 13 amino acids. CDR1 is LGHNA and CDR2 is YNFKEQ in the germline V gene. The V gene lost 2 bases and the J gene lost 2 bases, with 6 bases spanning the gap. CDR3 DNA: TGTGCCAGCAGCCAATACTTTCAAGAGACCCAGTACTTC. Amino acid sequence: CASSQYFQETQYF.

V gene TRBV10-1 combines with J gene TRBJ2-5, with no clear D. Trimming took off 3 bases at V and 0 bases at J, with 5 bases between the two ends. The CDR3 covers 13 residues. The germline V gene encodes CDR1 WNHNN and CDR2 SYGVQD (reference sequence). In DNA form, the CDR3 reads TGCGCCAGCAGTGATCGGGACCAAGAGACCCAGTACTTC. Encoded protein: CASSDRDQETQYF.

The chain's CDR3 is CASSQAETQYF. For the CDR3, the DNA is TGTGCCAGCAGCCAAGCGGAGACCCAGTACTTC. This chain connects TRBV14 to TRBJ2-5; D gene uncertain. V shed 1 base and J shed 5 bases, with 2 bases lying between them. The germline CDR1 and CDR2 sequences are SGHDN and FVKESK. There are 11 residues in the CDR3.

The sample holds a few counts of this clone. V is TRBV18 and J is TRBJ1-1; D not resolved. There are 13 residues in the CDR3. The germline V and J ends were trimmed by 6 bases and 0 bases, with 8 bases remaining between them. CDR1 is KGHSH, CDR2 LQKENI, per germline. The CDR3 region is CASSQVMNTEAFF. In DNA form, the CDR3 reads TGTGCCAGCTCCCAGGTTATGAACACTGAAGCTTTCTTT.

The gene calls are TRBV30 and TRBJ2-7, with D perhaps matching TRBD2 (6 bases). Germline lookup yields CDR1 GTSNPN and CDR2 SVGIG (reference sequence). The CDR3 is made up of 11 amino acids. V lost 3 bases and J lost 7, with 10 bases in between. CDR3 DNA sequence: TGTGCCTGGAGGAGTGCGGGGGAGCAGTACTTC. It specifies CAWRSAGEQYF.

This clone was observed at least ten times. The CDR3 spells CASSHPGSSGNTIYF. Here the CDR3 DNA reads TGCGCCAGCAGCCACCCCGGGAGCTCTGGAAACACCATATATTTT. This chain links TRBV4-1 with TRBJ1-3; D is unresolved. This CDR3 spans 15 amino acids. The germline V gene encodes CDR1 MGHRA and CDR2 YSYEKL. V was pared by 3 bases and J by 0 bases, with 9 bases between.

This clone was detected a few times. The rearrangement joins TRBV6-1 to TRBJ1-2; the D gene is possibly TRBD1 (5 bases). This CDR3 region has 13 residues. Deletions cut 8 bases from V and 0 bases from J, with 10 bases between. The V gene's germline CDR1 is MNHNS and CDR2 SASEGT. DNA for the CDR3: TGTGCCAGCGGGGCAATAGCTAACTATGGCTACACCTTC. Encoded protein: CASGAIANYGYTF.

This CDR3 is CASSLGLAGNEQFF. CDR3 DNA sequence: TGTGCCAGCAGCTTGGGGCTAGCGGGGAATGAGCAGTTCTTC. J is TRBJ2-1 and V is TRBV5-4, with 9 bases matching TRBD2. The CDR3 has 14 residues. J was trimmed by 7 bases and V by 0 bases; bases with no gene match: 2. Germline loops: CDR1 SGHNT, CDR2 YYREEE (reference sequence).

This clone showed up just a few times. The chain is built from TRBV30 and TRBJ2-5; TRBD2 matches at 8 bases. The CDR3 runs to 15 residues. CDR1 is GTSNPN, CDR2 SVGIG, per germline (reference sequence). V trimming: 3 bases; J trimming: 2 bases; junction bases outside the gene matches: 8. The CDR3 loop is CAWRAGLGEQETQYF. The CDR3 DNA follows: TGTGCCTGGAGAGCGGGACTAGGGGAACAAGAGACCCAGTACTTC.

This clone has a handful of counts. V gene TRBV4-1 combines with J gene TRBJ1-1; 10 bases are shared with TRBD1. The CDR3 has 17 residues. Germline V gene data show CDR1 as MGHRA and CDR2 as YSYEKL. V lost 4 bases and J lost 0; bases outside the gene matches: 8. CDR3 sequence: CASSPRQGAFMNTEAFF. The CDR3 nucleotides read TGCGCCAGCAGCCCTCGACAGGGGGCTTTCATGAACACTGAAGCTTTCTTT.

The J gene is TRBJ1-2, the V gene TRBV30, with a possible D match to TRBD1 (6 bases). The CDR3 length is 13 residues. V dropped 5 bases and J dropped 4 bases, with 14 bases sitting between them. Germline lookup yields CDR1 GTSNPN and CDR2 SVGIG (reference sequence). In DNA form, the CDR3 reads TGTGCCTGGGGGGGCAGCCAGGTCTATGGCTACACCTTC. As protein: CAWGGSQVYGYTF.

This clone has more than one count but fewer than ten. The chain employs TRBV28 and TRBJ2-1, with a tentative D call TRBD1 (6 bases). The CDR3 loop spans 16 amino acids. Trimming stripped 4 bases from V and 5 bases from J, with 18 bases between. Looked up from germline, CDR1 is MDHEN and CDR2 is SYDVKM. As DNA, the CDR3 is TGTGCCAGCAGTTCCGCGGGCACAGGGAAGAACAATGAGCAGTTCTTC. It is translated as CASSSAGTGKNNEQFF. Variable domain in full (rest from reference TRBV28 and TRBJ2-1): DVKVTQSSRYLVKRTGEKVFLECVQDMDHENMFWYRQDPGLGLRLIYFSYDVKMKEKGDIPEGYSVSREKKERFSLILESASTNQTSMYLCASSSAGTGKNNEQFFGPGTRLTVL.

V and J are TRBV30 and TRBJ2-5; D is perhaps TRBD1 (5 bases). The CDR3 runs 12 residues. The V and J ends lost 7 bases and 2 bases respectively, with 11 bases between them. Germline V gene sequence: CDR1 GTSNPN, CDR2 SVGIG (reference sequence). The CDR3 coding sequence is TGTGCCTTCCAGCGACAGCAAGAGACCCAGTACTTC. Translation gives CAFQRQQETQYF. Looking up the rest from reference TRBV30 and TRBJ2-5 gives the full variable domain: SQTIHQWPATLVQPVGSPLSLECTVEGTSNPNLYWYRQAAGRGLQLLFYSVGIGQISSEVPQNLSASRPQDRQFILSSKKLLLSDSGFYLCAFQRQQETQYFGPGTRLLVL.